The 21 T cell receptor beta chains below were found in one sample sequenced in a study of T-cell reconstitution after alpha-beta-depleted transplantation in children. This sample's TCRbeta library carried unique molecular identifier barcodes. Using its own MiXCR run on the PCR reads, TCRdb lists one record per CDR3 protein. The sample lists a few hundred thousand distinct CDR3 sequences, almost 10% seen once, with roughly a tenth in the top ten. Sequencing was performed on PBMCs from the stem cell graft donor, taken from the stem cell graft. The receptor source for this set is a human donor who donated a stem cell graft to a child with SCID.

This clonotype has more than one count but fewer than ten. V and J are TRBV27 and TRBJ1-1; unclear D gene. The V end was cut by 6 bases, the J end by 1 base, with 15 bases between. The CDR3 sequence is 15 residues long. The germline gives CDR1 MNHEY, CDR2 SMNVEV (reference sequence). The CDR3 loop is CASRFVDRGNTEAFF. The CDR3 DNA reads TGTGCCAGCAGATTTGTCGACCGGGGGAACACTGAAGCTTTCTTT.

The genes are TRBV27 and TRBJ1-5, with D unresolved. This CDR3 comprises 15 residues. Germline loops: CDR1 MNHEY, CDR2 SMNVEV (reference sequence). V was clipped by 3 bases and J by 0 bases, with 9 bases between them. This chain's CDR3 is CASSFTWDSNQPQHF. CDR3 nucleotide sequence: TGTGCCAGCAGTTTCACCTGGGATAGCAATCAGCCCCAGCATTTT.

This clonotype occurred many times. The V gene is TRBV27, the J gene TRBJ2-7; 7 nucleotides align to TRBD1. This CDR3 has 13 amino acids. Per the germline V gene, CDR1 is MNHEY and CDR2 is SMNVEV (reference sequence). Unmatched junction bases numbered 4, after V lost 3 bases and J lost 5 bases. The CDR3 nucleotides are TGTGCCAGCAGTTTCTTTGACAGGGACGAGCAGTACTTC. The encoded protein is CASSFFDRDEQYF.

This clonotype was picked up many times. The gene calls are TRBV5-1 and TRBJ1-4; D uncertain. This CDR3 comprises 15 residues. Germline values: CDR1 SGHRS, CDR2 YFSETQ. Trimming shortened V by 0 bases and J by 0 bases, and 6 bases separated the two germline ends. DNA for the CDR3: TGCGCCAGCAGCTTGGCCGGGACAACTAATGAAAAACTGTTTTTT. It yields the protein CASSLAGTTNEKLFF.

Comment on this clonotype: The junction departs from the called germline gene at one end, perhaps through a read error. The chain is built from TRBV7-7 and TRBJ2-2; 8 nucleotides match TRBD1. The CDR3 covers 15 residues. CDR1 is SSHAT, CDR2 FNYEAQ, per germline (reference sequence). DNA for the CDR3: TGTGCTAGCAGCCCAGGACAGGGATTCCCCGGGGAGCTGTTTTTT. Translated, it gives CASSPGQGFPGELFF.

The rearrangement joins TRBV2 to TRBJ1-1, with 9 bases fitting TRBD1. Trimming took 6 bases from V and 3 from J; bases not matched to a gene: 5. Germline V gene data show CDR1 as SNHLY and CDR2 as FYNNEI. CDR3 size: 14 residues. The CDR3 DNA is TGTGCCAGCAGAGGGACAGGGAAGTACACTGAAGCTTTCTTT. It translates to CASRGTGKYTEAFF.

This chain links TRBV5-5 with TRBJ1-2; D not resolved. Germline V lookup: CDR1 SGHKS, CDR2 YYEKEE (reference sequence). Trimming pared 0 bases from V and 4 bases from J, leaving 7 bases between. This CDR3 has 13 residues. CDR3 DNA: TGTGCCAGCAGCTTGGATGAACCCTATGGCTACACCTTC. It is translated as CASSLDEPYGYTF.

This clonotype has only a few counts. The chain employs TRBV5-5 and TRBJ2-1, with TRBD1 identical over 8 bases. The CDR3 has 16 amino acids. With 0 bases clipped from V and 3 bases from J, the junction kept 5 bases outside the gene matches. Germline CDR1 SGHKS, CDR2 YYEKEE (reference sequence). The CDR3 nucleotides are TGTGCCAGCAGCTTGGGGGCGGGACAGGACTACAATGAGCAGTTCTTC. It encodes CASSLGAGQDYNEQFF. Drawing the rest from reference TRBV5-5 and TRBJ2-1, the complete variable domain is DAGVTQSPTHLIKTRGQQVTLRCSPISGHKSVSWYQQVLGQGPQFIFQYYEKEERGRGNFPDRFSARQFPNYSSELNVNALLLGDSALYLCASSLGAGQDYNEQFFGPGTRLTVL.

In its sample, this clonotype was seen many times. This chain connects TRBV18 to TRBJ2-7; D remains ambiguous. The germline V gene has CDR1 KGHSH and CDR2 LQKENI. V lost 1 base and J lost 5, with 9 bases in between. The CDR3 loop spans 13 amino acids. CDR3 amino acids: CASSPQSVNEQYF. The CDR3 DNA follows: TGTGCCAGCTCACCACAGTCCGTAAACGAGCAGTACTTC.

V usage is TRBV11-2 and J usage is TRBJ2-7, with D uncertain. Germline-derived CDR1 and CDR2 are SGHAT and FQNNGV. The germline V and J ends were trimmed by 1 base and 0 bases, with 7 bases remaining between them. The CDR3 totals 14 residues. The CDR3 DNA reads as TGTGCCAGCAGCTTAGTTTTCCCCTCCTACGAGCAGTACTTC. Its translation is CASSLVFPSYEQYF. Based on the CDR3 plus reference TRBV11-2 and TRBJ2-7, the full variable domain is EAGVAQSPRYKIIEKRQSVAFWCNPISGHATLYWYQQILGQGPKLLIQFQNNGVVDDSQLPKDRFSAERLKGVDSTLKIQPAKLEDSAVYLCASSLVFPSYEQYFGPGTRLTVT.

The chain couples TRBV9 to TRBJ2-5, with D perhaps given as TRBD1 or TRBD2 (5 bases each). Looked up from germline, CDR1 is SGDLS and CDR2 is YYNGEE. V lost 0 bases and J lost 9, with 18 bases in between. The CDR3 spans 15 residues. DNA of the CDR3: TGTGCCAGCAGCGTAGGTGGGGCGCTCCAAGCGGCCCAGTACTTC. This encodes CASSVGGALQAAQYF.

This clonotype was picked up many times. This rearrangement joins TRBV28 to TRBJ1-1; D possibly corresponds to TRBD1 (6 bases). Trimming pared 6 bases from V and 0 bases from J, leaving 14 bases between. Looked up from germline, CDR1 is MDHEN and CDR2 is SYDVKM. The CDR3 runs 15 residues. The DNA of the CDR3 is TGTGCCAGCAGGGGGGCCGCACCCCTGAACACTGAAGCTTTCTTT. This sequence encodes CASRGAAPLNTEAFF.

This clonotype was recorded a few times. The chain combines TRBV5-1 with TRBJ2-3; D is uncertain. Trimming shortened V by 1 base and J by 6 bases, and 12 bases separated the two germline ends. The CDR3 is 14 amino acids. Germline assignment: CDR1 SGHRS and CDR2 YFSETQ. The CDR3 region has the DNA TGCGCCAGCAGCTTGAGGCAGGTGGGGGATACGCAGTATTTT. This translates into CASSLRQVGDTQYF.

For the CDR3, the DNA is TGTGCCATCAACCCCGGGACGGAGCGTGGCTACACCTTC. This gives the protein CAINPGTERGYTF. The rearrangement joins TRBV10-3 to TRBJ1-2; maybe TRBD1 (5 bases). CDR3 size: 13 residues. V was trimmed by 7 bases and J by 7 bases, leaving 16 bases between them. The germline CDR1 and CDR2 sequences are ENHRY and SYGVKD.

This sequence joins TRBV18 and TRBJ2-7, with 9 bases identical to TRBD1. The CDR3 runs 14 residues. Germline CDR1 and CDR2: KGHSH and LQKENI. After removal of 1 base from V and 6 bases from J, the junction contained 4 bases not matched to a gene. The CDR3, as DNA: TGTGCCAGCTCACCACTGGACAGGGGAGCCGAGCAGTACTTC. It is translated as CASSPLDRGAEQYF.

Ten or more counts support this clonotype. The chain recombines TRBV29-1 with TRBJ1-1, with 7 bases matching TRBD1. The CDR3 length is 13 residues. The V gene's germline CDR1 is SQVTM and CDR2 ANQGSEA. The V segment lost 5 bases and the J segment 0 bases; nucleotides outside the gene matches: 3. The CDR3: CSVMTGLNTEAFF. The CDR3 nucleotides read TGCAGCGTTATGACAGGGCTGAACACTGAAGCTTTCTTT.

J is TRBJ2-7 and V is TRBV15; D remains unclear. The CDR3 extends over 14 amino acids. Germline CDR1 and CDR2: LNHNV and YYDKDF (reference sequence). With 0 bases removed from V and 2 bases from J, the gap between germline ends came to 8 bases. DNA for the CDR3: TGTGCCACCAGCAGAGATGGTCTAGCCTACGAGCAGTACTTC. This sequence encodes CATSRDGLAYEQYF.

The chain links TRBV12-3 or TRBV12-4 to TRBJ2-7, with 7 bases lining up with TRBD1. The V and J ends lost 3 bases and 6 bases, in that order; junction bases with no gene match: 5. The CDR3 totals 13 residues. The CDR3 loop is CASSFISGGEQYF. The CDR3 DNA reads TGTGCCAGCAGTTTTATTTCAGGGGGCGAGCAGTACTTC.

The table lists this clonotype with many counts. The chain couples TRBV27 to TRBJ2-2, with 10 bases fitting TRBD1. V lost 7 bases and J lost 4; bases outside the gene matches: 6. In germline, CDR1 is MNHEY, CDR2 SMNVEV (reference sequence). CDR3 length equals 15 residues. The DNA for the CDR3 is TGTGCCAGCAAGGGACAGGGGTTTGGCACCGGGGAGCTGTTTTTT. As protein: CASKGQGFGTGELFF.

The genes are TRBV10-2 and TRBJ2-1; 8 nucleotides agree with TRBD2. Germline CDR1 WSHSY, CDR2 SAAADI. V was clipped by 5 bases and J by 4 bases; unmatched bases: 7. The CDR3 length is 15 residues. The CDR3 bases are TGCGCCAGCAGTACAACGGGGGGGCGGTACAATGAGCAGTTCTTC. Protein sequence: CASSTTGGRYNEQFF.

The V call is TRBV7-2, the J call TRBJ2-5, with a possible D match to TRBD2 (5 bases). V was pared by 0 bases and J by 5 bases, with 13 bases between. The CDR3 spans 15 residues. Germline CDR1 SGHTA, CDR2 FQGNSA. The CDR3 region has the DNA TGTGCCAGCAGCTTAGCCTTCGGGGATTGGGAGACCCAGTACTTC. Protein product: CASSLAFGDWETQYF. Full variable domain (outside the CDR3, taken from reference TRBV7-2 and TRBJ2-5): GAGVSQSPSNKVTEKGKDVELRCDPISGHTALYWYRQSLGQGLEFLIYFQGNSAPDKSGLPSDRFSAERTGGSVSTLTIQRTQQEDSAVYLCASSLAFGDWETQYFGPGTRLLVL.